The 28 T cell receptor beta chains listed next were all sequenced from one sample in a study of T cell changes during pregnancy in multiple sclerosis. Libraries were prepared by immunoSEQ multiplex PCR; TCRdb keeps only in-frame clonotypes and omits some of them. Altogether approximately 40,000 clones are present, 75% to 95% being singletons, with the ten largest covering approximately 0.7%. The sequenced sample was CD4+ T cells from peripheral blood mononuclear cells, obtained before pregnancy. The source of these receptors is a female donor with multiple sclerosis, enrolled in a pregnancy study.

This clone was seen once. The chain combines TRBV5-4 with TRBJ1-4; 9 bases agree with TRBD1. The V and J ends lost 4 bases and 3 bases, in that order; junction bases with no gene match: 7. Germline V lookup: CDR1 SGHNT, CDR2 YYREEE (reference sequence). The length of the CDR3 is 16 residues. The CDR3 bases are TGTGCCAGCAGCAAGACAGGGGGGCGGTCTAATGAAAAACTGTTTTTT. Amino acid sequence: CASSKTGGRSNEKLFF. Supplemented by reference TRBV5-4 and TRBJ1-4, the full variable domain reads ETGVTQSPTHLIKTRGQQVTLRCSSQSGHNTVSWYQQALGQGPQFIFQYYREEENGRGNFPPRFSGLQFPNYSSELNVNALELDDSALYLCASSKTGGRSNEKLFFGSGTQLSVL.

The CDR3 region is CASRTSHGYTF. The CDR3 DNA sequence: TGTGCCAGCAGGACATCTCATGGCTACACCTTC. This chain connects TRBV6-6 to TRBJ1-2; D is unresolved. Germline CDR1 is MNHNY and CDR2 is SVGAGI (reference sequence). This CDR3 is built from 11 residues. V lost 6 bases, J lost 6 bases, and 8 bases lay in between.

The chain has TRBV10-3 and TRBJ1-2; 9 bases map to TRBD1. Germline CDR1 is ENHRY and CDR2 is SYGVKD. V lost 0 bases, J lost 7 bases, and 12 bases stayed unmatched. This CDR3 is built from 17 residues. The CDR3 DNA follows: TGTGCCATCAGTGAGTCGTTAAGTAGGACAGGGGAACTTGGCTACACCTTC. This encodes CAISESLSRTGELGYTF.

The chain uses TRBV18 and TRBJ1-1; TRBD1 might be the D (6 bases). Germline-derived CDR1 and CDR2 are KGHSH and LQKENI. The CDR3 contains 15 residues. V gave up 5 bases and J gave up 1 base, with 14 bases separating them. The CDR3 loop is CASSSTQGENTEAFF. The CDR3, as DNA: TGTGCCAGCTCATCCACACAGGGCGAGAACACTGAAGCTTTCTTT. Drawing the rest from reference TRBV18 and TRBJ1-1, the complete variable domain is NAGVMQNPRHLVRRRGQEARLRCSPMKGHSHVYWYRQLPEEGLKFMVYLQKENIIDESGMPKERFSAEFPKEGPSILRIQQVVRGDSAAYFCASSSTQGENTEAFFGQGTRLTVV.

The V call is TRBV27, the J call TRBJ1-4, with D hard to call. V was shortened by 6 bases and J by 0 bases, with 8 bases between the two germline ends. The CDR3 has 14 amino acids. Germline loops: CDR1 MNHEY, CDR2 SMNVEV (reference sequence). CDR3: CASREVATNEKLFF. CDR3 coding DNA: TGTGCCAGCAGGGAGGTTGCAACTAATGAAAAACTGTTTTTT.

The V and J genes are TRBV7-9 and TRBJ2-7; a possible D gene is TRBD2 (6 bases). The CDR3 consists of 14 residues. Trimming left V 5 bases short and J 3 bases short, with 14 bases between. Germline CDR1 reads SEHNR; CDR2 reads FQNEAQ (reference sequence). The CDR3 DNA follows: TGTGCCAGCAGCGTTCCGGGACTGGGCTACGAGCAGTACTTC. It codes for CASSVPGLGYEQYF.

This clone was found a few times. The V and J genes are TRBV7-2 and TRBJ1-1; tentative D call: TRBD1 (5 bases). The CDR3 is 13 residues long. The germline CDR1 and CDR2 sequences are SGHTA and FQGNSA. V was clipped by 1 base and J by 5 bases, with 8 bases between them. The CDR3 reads CASSLGGGTEAFF. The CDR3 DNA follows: TGTGCCAGCAGCTTAGGGGGCGGTACTGAAGCTTTCTTT.

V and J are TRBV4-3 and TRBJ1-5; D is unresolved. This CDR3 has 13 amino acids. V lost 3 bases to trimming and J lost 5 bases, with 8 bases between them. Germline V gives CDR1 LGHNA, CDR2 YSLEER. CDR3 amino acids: CASSHMRDQPQHF. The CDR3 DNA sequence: TGCGCCAGCAGCCACATGAGGGATCAGCCCCAGCATTTT.

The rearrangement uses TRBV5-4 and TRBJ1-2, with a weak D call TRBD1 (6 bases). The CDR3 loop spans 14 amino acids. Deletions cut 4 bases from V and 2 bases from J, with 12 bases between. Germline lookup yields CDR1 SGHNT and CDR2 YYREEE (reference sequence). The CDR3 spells CASSLGQWNYGYTF. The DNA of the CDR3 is TGTGCCAGCAGCCTTGGACAGTGGAACTATGGCTACACCTTC.

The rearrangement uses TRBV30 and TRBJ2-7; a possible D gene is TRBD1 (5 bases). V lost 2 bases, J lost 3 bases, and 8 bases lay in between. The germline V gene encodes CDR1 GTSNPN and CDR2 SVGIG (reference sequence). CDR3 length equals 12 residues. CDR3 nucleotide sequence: TGTGCCTGGAGTTATCAGGGCTACGAGCAGTACTTC. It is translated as CAWSYQGYEQYF.

The chain's CDR3 is CASSPADRSYEQYF. CDR3 nucleotides: TGCGCCAGCAGCCCCGCCGACAGGTCCTACGAGCAGTACTTC. The rearrangement uses TRBV5-1 and TRBJ2-7; perhaps TRBD1 as D (6 bases). Germline loops: CDR1 SGHRS, CDR2 YFSETQ. Trimming stripped 4 bases from V and 1 base from J, with 12 bases between. The CDR3 extends over 14 amino acids.

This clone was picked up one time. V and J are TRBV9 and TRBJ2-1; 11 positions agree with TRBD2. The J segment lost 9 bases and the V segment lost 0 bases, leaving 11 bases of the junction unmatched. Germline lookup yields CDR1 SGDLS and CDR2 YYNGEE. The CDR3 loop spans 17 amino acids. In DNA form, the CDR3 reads TGTGCCAGCAGCGTAGACCCACTAGCGGGAGTACGGAGTGAGCAGTTCTTC. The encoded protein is CASSVDPLAGVRSEQFF.

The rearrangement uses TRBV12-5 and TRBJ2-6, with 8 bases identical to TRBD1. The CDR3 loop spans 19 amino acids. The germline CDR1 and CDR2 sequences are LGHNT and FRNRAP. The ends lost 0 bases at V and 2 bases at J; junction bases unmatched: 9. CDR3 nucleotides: TGTGCTAGTGGTTTGGTACGGGGGACAGGTCTGACTGGGGCCAACGTCCTGACTTTC. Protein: CASGLVRGTGLTGANVLTF.

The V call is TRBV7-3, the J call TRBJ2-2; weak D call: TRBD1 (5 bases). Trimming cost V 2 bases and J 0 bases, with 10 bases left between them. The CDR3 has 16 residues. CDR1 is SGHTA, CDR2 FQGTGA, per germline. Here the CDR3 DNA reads TGTGCCAGCAGCTTAGGGGCGGCCGCGAACACCGGGGAGCTGTTTTTT. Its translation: CASSLGAAANTGELFF.

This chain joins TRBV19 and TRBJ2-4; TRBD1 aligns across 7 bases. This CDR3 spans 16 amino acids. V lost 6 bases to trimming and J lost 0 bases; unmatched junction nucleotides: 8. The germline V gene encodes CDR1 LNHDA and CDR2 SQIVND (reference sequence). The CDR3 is CASSIRTGVAKNIQYF. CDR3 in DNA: TGTGCCAGTAGCATTAGGACAGGAGTAGCCAAAAACATTCAGTACTTC.

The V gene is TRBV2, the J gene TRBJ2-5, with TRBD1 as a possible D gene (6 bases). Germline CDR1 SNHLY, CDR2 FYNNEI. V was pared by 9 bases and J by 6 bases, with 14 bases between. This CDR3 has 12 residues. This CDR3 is CASNGQMQTQYF. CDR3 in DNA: TGTGCCAGTAACGGACAGATGCAGACCCAGTACTTC.

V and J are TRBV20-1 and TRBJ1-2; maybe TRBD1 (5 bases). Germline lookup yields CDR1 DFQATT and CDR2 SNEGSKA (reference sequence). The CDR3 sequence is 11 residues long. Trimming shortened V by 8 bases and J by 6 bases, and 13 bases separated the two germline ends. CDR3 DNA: TGCAGTCCGAGTGGGGGGGATGGCTACACCTTC. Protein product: CSPSGGDGYTF.

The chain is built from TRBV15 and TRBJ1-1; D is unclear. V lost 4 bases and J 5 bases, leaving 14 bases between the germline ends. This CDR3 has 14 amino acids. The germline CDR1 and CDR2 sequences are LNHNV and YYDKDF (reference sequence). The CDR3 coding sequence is TGTGCCACCAGCAACCCAAAACGAGGAACTGAAGCTTTCTTT. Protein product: CATSNPKRGTEAFF.

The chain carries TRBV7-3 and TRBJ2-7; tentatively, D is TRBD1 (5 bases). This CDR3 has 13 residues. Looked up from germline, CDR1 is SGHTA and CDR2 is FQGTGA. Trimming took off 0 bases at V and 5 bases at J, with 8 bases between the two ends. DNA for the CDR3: TGTGCCAGCAGCTTAACCAGGGATGACGAGCAGTACTTC. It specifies CASSLTRDDEQYF.

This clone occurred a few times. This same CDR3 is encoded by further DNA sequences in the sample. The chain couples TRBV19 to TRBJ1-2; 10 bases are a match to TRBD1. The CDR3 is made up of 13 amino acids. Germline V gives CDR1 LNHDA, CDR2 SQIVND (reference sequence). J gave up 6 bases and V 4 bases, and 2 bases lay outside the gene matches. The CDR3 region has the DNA TGTGCCAGTAGTAGGGGACAGGGGAATGGCTACACCTTC. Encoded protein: CASSRGQGNGYTF.

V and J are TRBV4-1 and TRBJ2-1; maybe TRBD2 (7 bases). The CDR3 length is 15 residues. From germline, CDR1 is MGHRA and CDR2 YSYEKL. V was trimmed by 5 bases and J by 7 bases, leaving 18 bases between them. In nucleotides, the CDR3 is TGCGCCAGCAGCTTGAGGGAGGGGGGGGGTAATGAGCAGTTCTTC. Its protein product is CASSLREGGGNEQFF.

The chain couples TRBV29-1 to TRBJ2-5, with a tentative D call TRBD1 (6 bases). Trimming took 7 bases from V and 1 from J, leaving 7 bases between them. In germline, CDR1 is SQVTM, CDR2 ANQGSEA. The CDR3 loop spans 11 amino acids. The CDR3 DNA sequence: TGCAGCGGACAGGTCCAAGAGACCCAGTACTTC. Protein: CSGQVQETQYF.

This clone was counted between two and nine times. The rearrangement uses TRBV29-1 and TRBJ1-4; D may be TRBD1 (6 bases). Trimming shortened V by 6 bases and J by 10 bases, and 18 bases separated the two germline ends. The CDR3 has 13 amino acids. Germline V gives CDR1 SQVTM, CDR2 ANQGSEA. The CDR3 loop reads CSVTRGGEGKLFF. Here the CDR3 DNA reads TGCAGCGTCACCCGGGGGGGCGAGGGAAAACTGTTTTTT.

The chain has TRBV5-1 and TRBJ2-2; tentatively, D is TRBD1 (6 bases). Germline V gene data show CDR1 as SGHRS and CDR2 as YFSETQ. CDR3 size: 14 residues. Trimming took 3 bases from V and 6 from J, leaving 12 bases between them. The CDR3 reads CASSSQGVPGELFF. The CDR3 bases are TGCGCCAGCAGCTCACAGGGCGTCCCCGGGGAGCTGTTTTTT.

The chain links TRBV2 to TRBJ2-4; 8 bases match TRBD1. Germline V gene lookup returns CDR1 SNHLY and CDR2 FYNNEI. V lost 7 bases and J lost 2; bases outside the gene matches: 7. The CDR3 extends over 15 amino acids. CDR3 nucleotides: TGTGCCAGCACCCCGGACAGGGTGACCAAAAACATTCAGTACTTC. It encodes CASTPDRVTKNIQYF.

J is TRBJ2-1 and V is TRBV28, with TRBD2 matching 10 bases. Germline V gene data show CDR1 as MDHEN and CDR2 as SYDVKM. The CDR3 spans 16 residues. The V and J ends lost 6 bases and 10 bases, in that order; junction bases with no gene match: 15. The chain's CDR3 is CASSVLAGTTWGEQFF. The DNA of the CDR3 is TGTGCCAGCAGCGTACTAGCGGGGACTACCTGGGGAGAGCAGTTCTTC.

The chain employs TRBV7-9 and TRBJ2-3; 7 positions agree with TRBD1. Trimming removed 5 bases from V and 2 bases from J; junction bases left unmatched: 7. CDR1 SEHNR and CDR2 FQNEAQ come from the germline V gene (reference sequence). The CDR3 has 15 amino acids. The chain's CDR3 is CASSPGDRDTDTQYF. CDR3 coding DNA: TGTGCCAGCAGCCCCGGCGACAGGGACACAGATACGCAGTATTTT.

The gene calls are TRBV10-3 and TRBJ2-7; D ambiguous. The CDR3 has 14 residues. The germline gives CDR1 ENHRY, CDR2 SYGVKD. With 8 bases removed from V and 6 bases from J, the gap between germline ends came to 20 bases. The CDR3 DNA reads TGTGCCATCGCTCAATTACCTCAGGTCCGCGAGCAGTACTTC. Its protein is CAIAQLPQVREQYF.